The rows below give T cell receptor beta chains drawn from one sample of a study of cytomegalovirus exposure and HLA in healthy donors. Some clones are missing from TCRdb's copy, which holds only in-frame ones; the method was immunoSEQ multiplex PCR. The table lists approximately 140,000 clones, 55% to 75% of them singletons. Sequencing input: PBMCs. The receptors derive from a woman aged 60-70 years in good health and CMV-seropositive. Each CDR3 is given with its conserved first and last residue. The D gene is left open where the match is weak. Size is stated for part of the rows, as once, few or many counts, or as a class when the clone is expanded.

v_call: TRBV15
clone_size: NA
d_call: TRBD2
j_call: TRBJ2-3
cdr3_length: 18
cdr3_nt: TGTGCCACCAGCACACGCCGTGCTGGGAGGGAAAAAACCGATACGCAGTATTTT
cdr3_aa: CATSTRRAGREKTDTQYF

v_call: TRBV18
clone_size: NA
d_call: TRBD1
j_call: TRBJ1-2
cdr3_length: 15
cdr3_nt: TGTGCCAGCTCACCCGAACAGGGGGTAGGATATGGCTACACCTTC
cdr3_aa: CASSPEQGVGYGYTF

v_call: TRBV7-9
clone_size: NA
d_call: TRBD2
j_call: TRBJ2-1
cdr3_length: 17
cdr3_nt: TGTGCCAGCAGCGAATTCCCCCTCGGACTAGCGGGAGGGTGTCCGTTCTTC
cdr3_aa: CASSEFPLGLAGGCPFF

v_call: TRBV7-9
clone_size: NA
d_call: TRBD2
j_call: TRBJ2-7
cdr3_length: 15
cdr3_nt: TGTGCCAGCAGCTCGCGGACTAGCGGAACGTACGAGCAGTACTTC
cdr3_aa: CASSSRTSGTYEQYF

v_call: TRBV19
clone_size: NA
d_call: NA
j_call: TRBJ2-7
cdr3_length: 15
cdr3_nt: TGTGCCAGTAGTATAGATTTCGGGGTGGCTCGTGAGCAGTACTTC
cdr3_aa: CASSIDFGVAREQYF

v_call: TRBV7-2
clone_size: NA
d_call: TRBD2
j_call: TRBJ2-3
cdr3_length: 17
cdr3_nt: TGTGCCAGCAGCTTCGGGTTTAGAGCGGGGTTCACAGATACGCAGTATTTT
cdr3_aa: CASSFGFRAGFTDTQYF

v_call: TRBV11-3
clone_size: NA
d_call: NA
j_call: TRBJ2-7
cdr3_length: 16
cdr3_nt: TGTGCCAGCAGCTTAAGTGACGGGATGCGGACCTACGAGCAGTACTTC
cdr3_aa: CASSLSDGMRTYEQYF

v_call: TRBV7-9
clone_size: NA
d_call: TRBD1
j_call: TRBJ2-1
cdr3_length: 14
cdr3_nt: TGTGCCAGCAGTTGGGACAGGGGGCTAGGTGAGCAGTTCTTC
cdr3_aa: CASSWDRGLGEQFF

v_call: TRBV20-1
clone_size: NA
d_call: NA
j_call: TRBJ2-5
cdr3_length: 11
cdr3_nt: TGCAGTGCCAGAAGGGGAGAGACCCAGTACTTC
cdr3_aa: CSARRGETQYF

v_call: TRBV4-1
clone_size: few
d_call: TRBD2
j_call: TRBJ2-7
cdr3_length: 14
cdr3_nt: TGCGCCAGCAGCGAGACGGGGGGTAAGAACGAGCAGTACTTC
cdr3_aa: CASSETGGKNEQYF

v_call: TRBV9
clone_size: NA
d_call: TRBD1
j_call: TRBJ2-3
cdr3_length: 17
cdr3_nt: TGTGCCAGCAGCGAAGTCCCCGGGACAGCCTCGGGAGATACGCAGTATTTT
cdr3_aa: CASSEVPGTASGDTQYF

v_call: TRBV30
clone_size: few
d_call: TRBD1
j_call: TRBJ2-7
cdr3_length: 16
cdr3_nt: TGTGCCTGGAGGGAAGTTTGGGACAGTCCTACCTACGAGCAGTACTTC
cdr3_aa: CAWREVWDSPTYEQYF

v_call: TRBV10-1
clone_size: NA
d_call: TRBD1
j_call: TRBJ1-5
cdr3_length: 20
cdr3_nt: TGCGCCAGCAAGGAGATTCGGACAGGCTGCCCTTATCGACACAATCAGCCCCAGCATTTT
cdr3_aa: CASKEIRTGCPYRHNQPQHF

v_call: TRBV5-1
clone_size: NA
d_call: NA
j_call: TRBJ1-2
cdr3_length: 13
cdr3_nt: TGCGCCAGCCGCCTTGGGGCAGGAGATGGCTACACCTTC
cdr3_aa: CASRLGAGDGYTF

v_call: TRBV28
clone_size: NA
d_call: NA
j_call: TRBJ1-4
cdr3_length: 15
cdr3_nt: TGTGCCAGCAGTTTAACTGGAGCAACTAATGAAAAACTGTTTTTT
cdr3_aa: CASSLTGATNEKLFF

v_call: TRBV4-2
clone_size: few
d_call: NA
j_call: TRBJ1-1
cdr3_length: 14
cdr3_nt: TGTGCCAGCAGCCCCGAGCCGCTAGACACTGAAGCTTTCTTT
cdr3_aa: CASSPEPLDTEAFF

v_call: TRBV28
clone_size: NA
d_call: NA
j_call: TRBJ2-5
cdr3_length: 13
cdr3_nt: TGTGCCAGCAGTCTTCTAGCGACGGAGACCCAGTACTTC
cdr3_aa: CASSLLATETQYF

v_call: TRBV6-5
clone_size: NA
d_call: NA
j_call: TRBJ2-3
cdr3_length: 13
cdr3_nt: TGTGCCAGCACCGTTAGCGGCACAGATACGCAGTATTTT
cdr3_aa: CASTVSGTDTQYF

v_call: TRBV15
clone_size: NA
d_call: TRBD1
j_call: TRBJ1-1
cdr3_length: 13
cdr3_nt: TGTGCCACCAGCGGACAGGTGAACACTGAAGCTTTCTTT
cdr3_aa: CATSGQVNTEAFF

v_call: TRBV19
clone_size: NA
d_call: NA
j_call: TRBJ2-7
cdr3_length: 13
cdr3_nt: TGTGCCAGTAGGGACAGATTAACCTACGAGCAGTACTTC
cdr3_aa: CASRDRLTYEQYF

v_call: TRBV2
clone_size: NA
d_call: NA
j_call: TRBJ1-1
cdr3_length: 17
cdr3_nt: TGTGCCAGCAGTGAAGAGGGAGGGATTTTAATGAACACTGAAGCTTTCTTT
cdr3_aa: CASSEEGGILMNTEAFF

v_call: TRBV5-1
clone_size: NA
d_call: NA
j_call: TRBJ2-1
cdr3_length: 15
cdr3_nt: TGCGCCAGCAGTCTGGACAGCCCCAACTACAATGAGCAGTTCTTC
cdr3_aa: CASSLDSPNYNEQFF

v_call: TRBV28
clone_size: few
d_call: NA
j_call: TRBJ2-5
cdr3_length: 13
cdr3_nt: TGTGCCAGTATCGGAGGGCCAGGGGAGACCCAGTACTTC
cdr3_aa: CASIGGPGETQYF

v_call: TRBV28
clone_size: NA
d_call: NA
j_call: TRBJ1-2
cdr3_length: 14
cdr3_nt: TGTGCCAGCAGTTTAGAGGGATCTAACTATGGCTACACCTTC
cdr3_aa: CASSLEGSNYGYTF

v_call: TRBV18
clone_size: NA
d_call: NA
j_call: TRBJ2-3
cdr3_length: 14
cdr3_nt: TGTGCCAGCTCACCACGTCTTGGCACAGATACGCAGTATTTT
cdr3_aa: CASSPRLGTDTQYF

v_call: TRBV2
clone_size: NA
d_call: NA
j_call: TRBJ2-3
cdr3_length: 11
cdr3_nt: TGTGCAACGCAGGTAGGAGATACGCAGTATTTT
cdr3_aa: CATQVGDTQYF

v_call: TRBV5-1
clone_size: NA
d_call: TRBD1
j_call: TRBJ1-2
cdr3_length: 14
cdr3_nt: TGCGCCAGCAGCGAGGGGACAGTGAACTATGGCTACACCTTC
cdr3_aa: CASSEGTVNYGYTF

v_call: TRBV15
clone_size: NA
d_call: NA
j_call: TRBJ2-2
cdr3_length: 15
cdr3_nt: TGTGCCACCAGGGTCCAGGGTGGTGACACCGGGGAGCTGTTTTTT
cdr3_aa: CATRVQGGDTGELFF

v_call: TRBV27
clone_size: NA
d_call: NA
j_call: TRBJ2-1
cdr3_length: 15
cdr3_nt: TGTGCCAGCAGTTTATCGTATTTTAGATCTGGTGAGCAGTTCTTC
cdr3_aa: CASSLSYFRSGEQFF

v_call: TRBV27
clone_size: once
d_call: TRBD1
j_call: TRBJ1-5
cdr3_length: 17
cdr3_nt: TGTGCCAGCAGACCACAGGGGGCGCAGGCGCTCAATCAGCCCCAGCATTTT
cdr3_aa: CASRPQGAQALNQPQHF

v_call: TRBV5-6
clone_size: NA
d_call: NA
j_call: TRBJ1-5
cdr3_length: 16
cdr3_nt: TGTGCCAGCAGCCGGGGCGGGGTGGATGGCAATCAGCCCCAGCATTTT
cdr3_aa: CASSRGGVDGNQPQHF

v_call: TRBV19
clone_size: NA
d_call: NA
j_call: TRBJ2-7
cdr3_length: 13
cdr3_nt: TGTGCCAGTAGTACAGAGGTCACGGGCGAGCAGTACTTC
cdr3_aa: CASSTEVTGEQYF

v_call: TRBV7-2
clone_size: NA
d_call: NA
j_call: TRBJ2-1
cdr3_length: 14
cdr3_nt: TGTGCCAGCAGCTTAGCGCGGGCTCCCGTTGAGCAGTTCTTC
cdr3_aa: CASSLARAPVEQFF

v_call: TRBV30
clone_size: NA
d_call: NA
j_call: TRBJ1-4
cdr3_length: 16
cdr3_nt: TGTGCCTCTGGGGCCGGGACACGGTTTGGGAGTGAAAAACTGTTTTTT
cdr3_aa: CASGAGTRFGSEKLFF

v_call: TRBV18
clone_size: NA
d_call: NA
j_call: TRBJ1-5
cdr3_length: 12
cdr3_nt: TGTGCCAGCTCCGACAGTAATCAGCCCCAGCATTTT
cdr3_aa: CASSDSNQPQHF

v_call: TRBV21-1
clone_size: NA
d_call: NA
j_call: TRBJ2-5
cdr3_length: 14
cdr3_nt: TGTGCCAGCCCCAAGGGCACCCGAGGGGAGACCCAGTACTTC
cdr3_aa: CASPKGTRGETQYF

v_call: TRBV9
clone_size: few
d_call: TRBD2
j_call: TRBJ2-7
cdr3_length: 17
cdr3_nt: TGTGCCAGCAGCGTAGCTACGGGACTAGGAATGGGAGGCGAGCAGTACTTC
cdr3_aa: CASSVATGLGMGGEQYF

v_call: TRBV11-1
clone_size: NA
d_call: TRBD2
j_call: TRBJ2-5
cdr3_length: 15
cdr3_nt: TGTGCCAGCAGCCGTGGGGCCGGGACTAGGGAGACCCAGTACTTC
cdr3_aa: CASSRGAGTRETQYF

v_call: TRBV4-2
clone_size: few
d_call: NA
j_call: TRBJ2-6
cdr3_length: 16
cdr3_nt: TGTGCCAGCAGCCAAGACGACATGTCTGGGGCCAACGTCCTGACTTTC
cdr3_aa: CASSQDDMSGANVLTF

v_call: TRBV19
clone_size: NA
d_call: TRBD1
j_call: TRBJ1-2
cdr3_length: 15
cdr3_nt: TGTGCCAGTAGTAAAAAACAGGGGACTAACTATGGCTACACCTTC
cdr3_aa: CASSKKQGTNYGYTF

v_call: TRBV7-9
clone_size: NA
d_call: NA
j_call: TRBJ1-2
cdr3_length: 16
cdr3_nt: TGTGCCAGCAGCTTAGCCCGGGGAGGGGCCTACTATGGCTACACCTTC
cdr3_aa: CASSLARGGAYYGYTF

v_call: TRBV5-4
clone_size: NA
d_call: NA
j_call: TRBJ2-1
cdr3_length: 15
cdr3_nt: TGTGCCAGCAGCTTGGAGACTCAGAACTACAATGAGCAGTTCTTC
cdr3_aa: CASSLETQNYNEQFF

v_call: TRBV30
clone_size: NA
d_call: TRBD2
j_call: TRBJ2-3
cdr3_length: 13
cdr3_nt: TGTGCCTGGAAGAAGCGGGATGGGGGTACGCAGTATTTT
cdr3_aa: CAWKKRDGGTQYF

v_call: TRBV28
clone_size: NA
d_call: TRBD1
j_call: TRBJ1-4
cdr3_length: 15
cdr3_nt: TGTGCCAGCAGTTTAATCCGGACAGGGGCTGAAAAACTGTTTTTT
cdr3_aa: CASSLIRTGAEKLFF

v_call: TRBV5-1
clone_size: NA
d_call: NA
j_call: TRBJ1-1
cdr3_length: 14
cdr3_nt: TGCGCCAGCAGCTTGGTTCCCGGGGGAACTGAAGCTTTCTTT
cdr3_aa: CASSLVPGGTEAFF

v_call: TRBV5-4
clone_size: NA
d_call: NA
j_call: TRBJ1-1
cdr3_length: 12
cdr3_nt: TGTGCCAGCAGCTTGAGGGGACAAGAAGCTTTCTTT
cdr3_aa: CASSLRGQEAFF

v_call: TRBV14
clone_size: NA
d_call: NA
j_call: TRBJ2-7
cdr3_length: 13
cdr3_nt: TGTGCCAGCAGCCACCTCGACAGCTACGAGCAGTACTTC
cdr3_aa: CASSHLDSYEQYF

v_call: TRBV9
clone_size: NA
d_call: TRBD1
j_call: TRBJ2-2
cdr3_length: 16
cdr3_nt: TGTGCCAGCAGCGTAGCTTGGGGACAGTCCACCGGGGAGCTGTTTTTT
cdr3_aa: CASSVAWGQSTGELFF

v_call: TRBV5-4
clone_size: NA
d_call: TRBD1
j_call: TRBJ2-7
cdr3_length: 14
cdr3_nt: TGTGCCAGCAGCTTGGGGGACAGAAGCTACGAGCAGTACTTC
cdr3_aa: CASSLGDRSYEQYF